These 21 T cell receptor beta chains share one sample of origin, sequenced in a study of blood T cell repertoires in COVID-19. TCRdb keeps only in-frame clones here, not all; method: immunoSEQ multiplex PCR. Of about 250,000 clones listed, around 80% are singletons. The sequencing sample was made of peripheral blood. The receptors here all came from a man aged 80 or over with acute or convalescent COVID-19.

The V and J genes are TRBV2 and TRBJ2-5; D remains ambiguous. Germline CDR1 and CDR2: SNHLY and FYNNEI. Trimming pared 3 bases from V and 3 bases from J, leaving 17 bases between. The CDR3 runs to 16 residues. The CDR3, as DNA: TGTGCCAGCAGTGAGTGGGCCCTCGCTAAAAAAGAGACCCAGTACTTC. Amino acid sequence: CASSEWALAKKETQYF.

J is TRBJ2-1 and V is TRBV28; TRBD2 aligns across 7 bases. Germline V gene data show CDR1 as MDHEN and CDR2 as SYDVKM. This CDR3 has 12 amino acids. With V trimmed by 7 bases and J by 10 bases, 7 bases remained unmatched. CDR3 sequence reads: CASTSGILEQFF. The CDR3 DNA reads as TGTGCCAGCACTAGCGGTATTCTCGAGCAGTTCTTC. Using reference TRBV28 and TRBJ2-1 for the parts outside the CDR3, the full variable domain is DVKVTQSSRYLVKRTGEKVFLECVQDMDHENMFWYRQDPGLGLRLIYFSYDVKMKEKGDIPEGYSVSREKKERFSLILESASTNQTSMYLCASTSGILEQFFGPGTRLTVL.

This chain connects TRBV5-4 to TRBJ1-1; 12 nucleotides align to TRBD1. V was pared by 5 bases and J by 3 bases, with 5 bases of the junction left unmatched. In germline, CDR1 is SGHNT, CDR2 YYREEE (reference sequence). The CDR3 totals 15 residues. CDR3 region: CASRGQGAKDTEAFF. As DNA, the CDR3 is TGTGCCAGCAGGGGACAGGGGGCGAAGGACACTGAAGCTTTCTTT.

The CDR3, as DNA: TGTGCCAGCAGTTTGGGACTAGCGGGTGTTGAGACCCAGTACTTC. Translating it yields CASSLGLAGVETQYF. This chain links TRBV28 with TRBJ2-5; 12 bases line up with TRBD2. The germline V gene encodes CDR1 MDHEN and CDR2 SYDVKM. The trim removed 3 bases at V and 5 bases at J, leaving 4 bases unmatched. The CDR3 extends over 15 amino acids. The full variable domain, its missing parts supplied by reference TRBV28 and TRBJ2-5, is DVKVTQSSRYLVKRTGEKVFLECVQDMDHENMFWYRQDPGLGLRLIYFSYDVKMKEKGDIPEGYSVSREKKERFSLILESASTNQTSMYLCASSLGLAGVETQYFGPGTRLLVL.

V is TRBV6-5 and J is TRBJ1-2; unclear D gene. V dropped 6 bases and J dropped 0 bases, with 8 bases sitting between them. The germline CDR1 and CDR2 sequences are MNHEY and SVGAGI. CDR3 length: 13 amino acids. CDR3 in amino acids: CASRPPANYGYTF. The CDR3 DNA reads as TGTGCCAGCAGGCCTCCAGCTAACTATGGCTACACCTTC.

The chain combines TRBV11-2 with TRBJ2-2, with TRBD2 identical over 10 bases. The CDR3 is made up of 16 amino acids. Germline CDR1 and CDR2: SGHAT and FQNNGV. V shed 7 bases and J 6 bases; nucleotides not matched to a gene: 11. The CDR3 DNA follows: TGTGCCAGCACCAAAGAAGGGAGCGGGGGGGCCGGGGAGCTGTTTTTT. Protein product: CASTKEGSGGAGELFF. The variable domain in full, completed from reference TRBV11-2 and TRBJ2-2, reads EAGVAQSPRYKIIEKRQSVAFWCNPISGHATLYWYQQILGQGPKLLIQFQNNGVVDDSQLPKDRFSAERLKGVDSTLKIQPAKLEDSAVYLCASTKEGSGGAGELFFGEGSRLTVL.

The chain links TRBV7-9 to TRBJ2-2, with D perhaps matching TRBD1 (6 bases). The germline gives CDR1 SEHNR, CDR2 FQNEAQ (reference sequence). Trimming stripped 10 bases from V and 4 bases from J, with 19 bases between. This CDR3 is 15 amino acids long. CDR3 loop: CAIPGARRPTGELFF. The CDR3 nucleotides are TGTGCCATTCCAGGGGCCAGGCGACCCACCGGGGAGCTGTTTTTT.

The rearrangement joins TRBV7-2 to TRBJ2-7; 9 bases align to TRBD1. The CDR3 totals 15 residues. The V gene's germline CDR1 is SGHTA and CDR2 FQGNSA. Germline trimming cut 6 bases from V and 1 base from J; bases unmatched to any gene: 7. The CDR3 nucleotides read TGTGCCAGCAGGCGAACCGGGACAGGGTCCTACGAGCAGTACTTC. This translates into CASRRTGTGSYEQYF.

A single count supports this clone. Written as DNA, the CDR3 is TGTGCCAGCAGCCCCCGACAGGGGTTGGGCCAAGAGACCCAGTACTTC. It is translated as CASSPRQGLGQETQYF. This chain connects TRBV5-4 to TRBJ2-5; 8 bases are shared with TRBD1. CDR1 is SGHNT and CDR2 is YYREEE in the germline V gene (reference sequence). The length of the CDR3 is 16 residues. The junction had 9 bases not matched to a gene; V was cut back by 4 bases and J by 1 base.

The rearrangement joins TRBV5-6 to TRBJ2-3; unclear D gene. V was pared by 1 base and J by 2 bases, with 8 bases between. CDR1 is SGHDT, CDR2 YYEEEE, per germline. This CDR3 contains 14 residues. The CDR3, as DNA: TGTGCCAGCAGCTTGCCCCATCCCACAGATACGCAGTATTTT. It is translated as CASSLPHPTDTQYF.

The V and J genes are TRBV5-1 and TRBJ2-3; no clear D gene. Trimming stripped 2 bases from V and 6 bases from J, with 10 bases between. The germline gives CDR1 SGHRS, CDR2 YFSETQ. The CDR3 consists of 13 residues. CDR3 sequence: CASSFLPGDTQYF. The CDR3 nucleotides read TGCGCCAGCAGCTTCCTCCCCGGGGATACGCAGTATTTT.

The CDR3 DNA follows: TGCGCCAGCAGGGAGGGAGGATGGAGCACAGATACGCAGTATTTT. Amino acid sequence: CASREGGWSTDTQYF. The chain joins TRBV5-1 to TRBJ2-3; a possible D gene is TRBD2 (6 bases). The length of the CDR3 is 15 residues. Deletions cut 5 bases from V and 0 bases from J, with 13 bases between. Germline CDR1 is SGHRS and CDR2 is YFSETQ.

The chain joins TRBV28 to TRBJ2-1; D may be TRBD2 (5 bases). This CDR3 spans 11 amino acids. Between the trimmed V and J ends, which lost 7 bases and 7 bases, there was a span of 8 bases. The V gene's germline CDR1 is MDHEN and CDR2 SYDVKM. As DNA, the CDR3 is TGTGCCAGCATCGGGGAAAATGAGCAGTTCTTC. Amino acids: CASIGENEQFF.

The chain recombines TRBV7-2 with TRBJ1-5, with 10 bases matching TRBD1. Trimming took 0 bases from V and 4 from J; bases not matched to a gene: 0. There are 15 residues in the CDR3. Germline CDR1 SGHTA, CDR2 FQGNSA. CDR3 amino acids: CASSLAGQGNQPQHF. The CDR3 DNA sequence: TGTGCCAGCAGCTTAGCGGGACAGGGGAATCAGCCCCAGCATTTT.

V gene TRBV3-1 (or the pseudogene TRBV3-2) combines with J gene TRBJ2-7; TRBD1 matches at 7 bases. The germline gives CDR1 LGHDT, CDR2 YNNKEL (reference sequence). The junction had 11 bases not matched to a gene; V was cut back by 1 base and J by 8 bases. CDR3 length: 15 residues. CDR3 nucleotides: TGTGCCAGCAGCCAAGCCACAACTGGGGGACAGAAGCAGTACTTC. Its translation: CASSQATTGGQKQYF.

The CDR3 DNA is TGCGCCAGCAAGGGGGCCACACAAAACACTGAAGCTTTCTTT. This encodes CASKGATQNTEAFF. V and J are TRBV5-1 and TRBJ1-1; 7 positions agree with TRBD1. The V gene's germline CDR1 is SGHRS and CDR2 YFSETQ. The CDR3 length is 14 residues. V lost 6 bases, J lost 2 bases, and 7 bases stayed unmatched.

The chain recombines TRBV19 with TRBJ1-2; 8 bases map to TRBD1. CDR1 is LNHDA, CDR2 SQIVND, per germline (reference sequence). CDR3 length equals 15 residues. The V segment lost 9 bases and the J segment 3 bases; nucleotides outside the gene matches: 12. CDR3 sequence reads: CASSYPRGLDYGYTF. Here the CDR3 DNA reads TGTGCCAGCTCATACCCCAGGGGGCTTGACTATGGCTACACCTTC. The full variable domain, rest sourced from reference TRBV19 and TRBJ1-2, is DGGITQSPKYLFRKEGQNVTLSCEQNLNHDAMYWYRQDPGQGLRLIYYSQIVNDFQKGDIAEGYSVSREKKESFPLTVTSAQKNPTAFYLCASSYPRGLDYGYTFGSGTRLTVV.

The chain uses TRBV3-1 (or the pseudogene TRBV3-2) and TRBJ2-5; D is possibly TRBD1 (5 bases). The CDR3 runs 14 residues. V was cut by 4 bases and J by 4 bases, with 13 bases left in between. The V gene's germline CDR1 is LGHDT and CDR2 YNNKEL (reference sequence). The CDR3 bases are TGTGCCAGCAGCCCAGAAGGGGCCCGAGAGACCCAGTACTTC. It translates to CASSPEGARETQYF.

The chain combines TRBV7-9 with TRBJ2-7, with TRBD1 identical over 9 bases. With 2 bases clipped from V and 9 bases from J, the junction kept 11 bases outside the gene matches. CDR1 is SEHNR and CDR2 is FQNEAQ in the germline V gene (reference sequence). CDR3 length: 15 amino acids. The DNA of the CDR3 is TGTGCCAGCAGCTTACCGGGACAGGGCCCCTTCGTGCAGTACTTC. Encoded protein: CASSLPGQGPFVQYF.

The V and J genes are TRBV27 and TRBJ1-1; 7 bases are a match to TRBD1. From germline, CDR1 is MNHEY and CDR2 SMNVEV (reference sequence). The CDR3 is 14 amino acids. The V and J ends lost 1 base and 7 bases, in that order; junction bases with no gene match: 6. CDR3 DNA: TGTGCCAGCAGTTTATTCCGGACAGGAATTGAAGCTTTCTTT. It codes for CASSLFRTGIEAFF.

The count of this clone is one. The chain links TRBV7-2 to TRBJ2-1; 8 bases fit TRBD2. Germline CDR1 SGHTA, CDR2 FQGNSA. This CDR3 is built from 15 residues. V lost 4 bases and J lost 4; bases outside the gene matches: 6. CDR3 bases: TGTGCCAGCAGCTCCCGGGGGGGAAGATACAATGAGCAGTTCTTC. Its translation: CASSSRGGRYNEQFF.